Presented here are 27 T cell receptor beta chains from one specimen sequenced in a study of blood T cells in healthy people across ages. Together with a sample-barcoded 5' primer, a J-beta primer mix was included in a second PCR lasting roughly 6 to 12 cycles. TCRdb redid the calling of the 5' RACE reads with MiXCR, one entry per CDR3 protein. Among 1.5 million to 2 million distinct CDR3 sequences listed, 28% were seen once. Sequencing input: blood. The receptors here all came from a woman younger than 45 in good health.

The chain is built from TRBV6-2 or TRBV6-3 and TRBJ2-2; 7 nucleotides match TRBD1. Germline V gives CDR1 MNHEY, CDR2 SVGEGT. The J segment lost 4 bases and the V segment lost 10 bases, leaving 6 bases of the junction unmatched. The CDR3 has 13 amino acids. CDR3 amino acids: CAMSRDSTGELFF. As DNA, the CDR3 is TGTGCCATGAGCCGGGACAGCACCGGGGAGCTGTTTTTT.

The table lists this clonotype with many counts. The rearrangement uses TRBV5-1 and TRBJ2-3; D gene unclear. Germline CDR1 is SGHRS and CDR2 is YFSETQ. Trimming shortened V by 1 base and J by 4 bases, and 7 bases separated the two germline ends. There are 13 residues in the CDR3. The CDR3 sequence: CASSLSSPDTQYF. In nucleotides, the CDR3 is TGCGCCAGCAGCTTGAGTTCTCCAGATACGCAGTATTTT.

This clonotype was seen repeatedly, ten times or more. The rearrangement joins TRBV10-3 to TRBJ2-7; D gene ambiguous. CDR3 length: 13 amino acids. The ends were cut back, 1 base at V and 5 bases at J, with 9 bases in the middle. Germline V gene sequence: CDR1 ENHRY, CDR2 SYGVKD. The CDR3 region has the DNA TGTGCCATCAGTGAGTTTAGGGCGGACGAGCAGTACTTC. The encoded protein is CAISEFRADEQYF.

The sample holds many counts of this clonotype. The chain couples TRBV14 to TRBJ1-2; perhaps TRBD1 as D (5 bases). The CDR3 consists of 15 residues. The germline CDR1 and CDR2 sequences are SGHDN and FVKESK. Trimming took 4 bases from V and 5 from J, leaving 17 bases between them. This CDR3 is CASSPDPGRTYGYTF. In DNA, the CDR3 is TGTGCCAGCAGCCCCGATCCAGGGAGAACGTATGGCTACACCTTC.

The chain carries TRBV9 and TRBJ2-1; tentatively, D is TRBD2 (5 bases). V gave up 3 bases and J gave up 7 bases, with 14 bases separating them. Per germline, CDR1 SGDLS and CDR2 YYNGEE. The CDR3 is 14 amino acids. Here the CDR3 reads CASSERTRGNEQFF. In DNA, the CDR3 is TGTGCCAGCAGCGAACGGACCCGGGGAAATGAGCAGTTCTTC.

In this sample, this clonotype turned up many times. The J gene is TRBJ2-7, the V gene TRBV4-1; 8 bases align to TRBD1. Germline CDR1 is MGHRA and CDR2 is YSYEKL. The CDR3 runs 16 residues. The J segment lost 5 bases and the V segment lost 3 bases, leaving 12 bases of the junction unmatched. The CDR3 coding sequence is TGCGCCAGCAGCCAGAATACGGACAGGGTTGGTCACGAGCAGTACTTC. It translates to CASSQNTDRVGHEQYF.

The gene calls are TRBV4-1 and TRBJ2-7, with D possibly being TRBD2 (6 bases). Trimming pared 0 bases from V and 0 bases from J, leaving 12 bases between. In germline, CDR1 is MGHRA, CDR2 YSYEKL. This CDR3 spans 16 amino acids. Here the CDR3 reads CASSQELSGSSYEQYF. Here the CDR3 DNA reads TGCGCCAGCAGCCAAGAGCTTAGCGGCTCCTCCTACGAGCAGTACTTC.

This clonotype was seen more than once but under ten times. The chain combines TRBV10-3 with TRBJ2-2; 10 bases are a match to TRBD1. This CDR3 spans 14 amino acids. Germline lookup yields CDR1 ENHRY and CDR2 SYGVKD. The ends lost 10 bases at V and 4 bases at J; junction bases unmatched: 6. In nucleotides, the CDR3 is TGTGCCAGCGGGACAGGGGAAGGCACCGGGGAGCTGTTTTTT. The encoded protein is CASGTGEGTGELFF.

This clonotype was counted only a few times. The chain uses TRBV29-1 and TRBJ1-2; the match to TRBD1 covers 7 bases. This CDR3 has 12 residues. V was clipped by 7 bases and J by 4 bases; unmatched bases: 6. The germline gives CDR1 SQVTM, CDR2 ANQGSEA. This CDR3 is CSASEGAYGYTF. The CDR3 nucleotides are TGCAGCGCATCAGAGGGGGCCTATGGCTACACCTTC.

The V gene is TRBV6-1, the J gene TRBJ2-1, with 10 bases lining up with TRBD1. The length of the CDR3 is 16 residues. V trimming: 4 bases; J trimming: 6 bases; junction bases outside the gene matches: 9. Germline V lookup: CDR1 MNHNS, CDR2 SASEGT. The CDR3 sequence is CASSVDRGRPGNEQFF. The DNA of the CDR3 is TGTGCCAGCAGTGTCGACAGGGGGCGGCCGGGCAATGAGCAGTTCTTC.

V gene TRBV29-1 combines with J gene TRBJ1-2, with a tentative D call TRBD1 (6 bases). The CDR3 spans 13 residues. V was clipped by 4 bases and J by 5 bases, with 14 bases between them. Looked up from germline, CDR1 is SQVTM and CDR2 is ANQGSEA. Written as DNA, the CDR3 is TGCAGCGTTGGAGAGGTCAGGGGTTATGGCTACACCTTC. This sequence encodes CSVGEVRGYGYTF. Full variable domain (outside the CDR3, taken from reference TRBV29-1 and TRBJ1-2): SAVISQKPSRDICQRGTSLTIQCQVDSQVTMMFWYRQQPGQSLTLIATANQGSEATYESGFVIDKFPISRPNLTFSTLTVSNMSPEDSSIYLCSVGEVRGYGYTFGSGTRLTVV.

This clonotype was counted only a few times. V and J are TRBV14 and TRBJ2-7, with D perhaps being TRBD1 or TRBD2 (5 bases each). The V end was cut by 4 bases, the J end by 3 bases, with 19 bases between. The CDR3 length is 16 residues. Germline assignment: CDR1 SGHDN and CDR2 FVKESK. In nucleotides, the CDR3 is TGTGCCAGCAGCCCGCGAGGGGCTCCCCCGGGCTACGAGCAGTACTTC. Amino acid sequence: CASSPRGAPPGYEQYF. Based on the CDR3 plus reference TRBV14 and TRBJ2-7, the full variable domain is EAGVTQFPSHSVIEKGQTVTLRCDPISGHDNLYWYRRVMGKEIKFLLHFVKESKQDESGMPNNRFLAERTGGTYSTLKVQPAELEDSGVYFCASSPRGAPPGYEQYFGPGTRLTVT.

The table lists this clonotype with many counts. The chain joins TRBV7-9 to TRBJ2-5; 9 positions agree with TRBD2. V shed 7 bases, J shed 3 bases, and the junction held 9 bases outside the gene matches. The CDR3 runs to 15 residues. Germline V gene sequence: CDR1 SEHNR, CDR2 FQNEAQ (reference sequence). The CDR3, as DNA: TGTGCCAGCACCAGGAGGGCTAGCGGGGAAGAGACCCAGTACTTC. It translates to CASTRRASGEETQYF.

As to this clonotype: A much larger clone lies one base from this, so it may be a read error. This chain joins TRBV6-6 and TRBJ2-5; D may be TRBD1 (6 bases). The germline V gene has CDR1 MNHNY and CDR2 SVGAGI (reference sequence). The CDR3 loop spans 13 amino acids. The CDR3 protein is CASTRQEEETQHF. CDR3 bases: TGTGCCAGCACGAGACAGGAAGAAGAGACCCAGCACTTC.

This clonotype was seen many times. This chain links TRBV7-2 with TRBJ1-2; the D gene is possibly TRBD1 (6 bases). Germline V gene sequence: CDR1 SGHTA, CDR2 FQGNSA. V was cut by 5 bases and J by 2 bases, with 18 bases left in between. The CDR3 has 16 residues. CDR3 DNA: TGTGCCAGCAGCGCCCCGGCTCGGACAGTCAACTATGGCTACACCTTC. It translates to CASSAPARTVNYGYTF.

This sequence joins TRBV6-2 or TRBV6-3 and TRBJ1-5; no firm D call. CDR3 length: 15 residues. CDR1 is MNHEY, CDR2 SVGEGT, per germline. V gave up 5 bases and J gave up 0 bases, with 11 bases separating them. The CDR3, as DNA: TGTGCCAGCAGTCTGAGAAATTATAGCAATCAGCCCCAGCATTTT. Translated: CASSLRNYSNQPQHF.

DNA for the CDR3: TGTGCCAGCAGTTACTCTAGCGGGGAGATGACAGATACGCAGTATTTT. It is translated as CASSYSSGEMTDTQYF. The chain couples TRBV6-6 to TRBJ2-3, with 8 bases identical to TRBD2. The CDR3 is 16 residues long. J lost 3 bases, V lost 0 bases, and 5 bases had no gene match. Germline CDR1 MNHNY, CDR2 SVGAGI (reference sequence).

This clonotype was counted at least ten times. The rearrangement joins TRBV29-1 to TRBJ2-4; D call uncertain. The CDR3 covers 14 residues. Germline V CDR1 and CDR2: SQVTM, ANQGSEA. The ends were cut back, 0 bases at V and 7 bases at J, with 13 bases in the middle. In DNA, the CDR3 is TGCAGCGTTGAAGAATACGGACGACCGAACATTCAGTACTTC. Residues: CSVEEYGRPNIQYF. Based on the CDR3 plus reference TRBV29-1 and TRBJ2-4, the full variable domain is SAVISQKPSRDICQRGTSLTIQCQVDSQVTMMFWYRQQPGQSLTLIATANQGSEATYESGFVIDKFPISRPNLTFSTLTVSNMSPEDSSIYLCSVEEYGRPNIQYFGAGTRLSVL.

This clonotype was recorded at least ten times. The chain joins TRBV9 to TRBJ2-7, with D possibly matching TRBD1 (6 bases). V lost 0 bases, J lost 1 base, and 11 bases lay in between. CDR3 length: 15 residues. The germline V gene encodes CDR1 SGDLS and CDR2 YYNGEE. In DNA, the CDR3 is TGTGCCAGCAGCGTAGGCAGGGACATATCCTACGAGCAGTACTTC. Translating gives CASSVGRDISYEQYF.

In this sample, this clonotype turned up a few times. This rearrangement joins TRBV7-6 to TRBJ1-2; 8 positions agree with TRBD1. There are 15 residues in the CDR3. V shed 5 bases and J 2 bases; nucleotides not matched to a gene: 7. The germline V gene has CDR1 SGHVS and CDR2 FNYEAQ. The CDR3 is CASSPQTGVNYGYTF. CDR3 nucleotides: TGTGCCAGCAGCCCTCAGACAGGGGTGAACTATGGCTACACCTTC.

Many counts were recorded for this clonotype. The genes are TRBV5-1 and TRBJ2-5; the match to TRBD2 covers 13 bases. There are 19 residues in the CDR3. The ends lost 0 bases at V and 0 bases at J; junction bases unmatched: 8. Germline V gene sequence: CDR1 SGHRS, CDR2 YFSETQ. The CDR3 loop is CASSLDGTSGAWYQETQYF. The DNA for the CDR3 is TGCGCCAGCAGCTTGGACGGGACTAGCGGGGCGTGGTACCAAGAGACCCAGTACTTC. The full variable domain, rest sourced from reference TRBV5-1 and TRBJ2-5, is KAGVTQTPRYLIKTRGQQVTLSCSPISGHRSVSWYQQTPGQGLQFLFEYFSETQRNKGNFPGRFSGRQFSNSRSEMNVSTLELGDSALYLCASSLDGTSGAWYQETQYFGPGTRLLVL.

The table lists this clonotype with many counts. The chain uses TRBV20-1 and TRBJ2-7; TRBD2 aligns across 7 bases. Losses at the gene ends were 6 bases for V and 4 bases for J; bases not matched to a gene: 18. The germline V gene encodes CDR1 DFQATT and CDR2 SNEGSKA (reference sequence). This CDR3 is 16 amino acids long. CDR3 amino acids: CSAVPHGGERPYEQYF. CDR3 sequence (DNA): TGCAGTGCCGTACCCCATGGGGGGGAGAGACCATACGAGCAGTACTTC.

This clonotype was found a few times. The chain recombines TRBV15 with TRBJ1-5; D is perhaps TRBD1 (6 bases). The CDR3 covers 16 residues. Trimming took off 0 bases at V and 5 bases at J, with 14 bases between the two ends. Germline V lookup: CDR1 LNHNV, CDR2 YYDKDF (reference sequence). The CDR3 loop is CATSRDTTGPYQPQHF. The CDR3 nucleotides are TGTGCCACCAGCAGAGATACTACAGGGCCTTATCAGCCCCAGCATTTT.

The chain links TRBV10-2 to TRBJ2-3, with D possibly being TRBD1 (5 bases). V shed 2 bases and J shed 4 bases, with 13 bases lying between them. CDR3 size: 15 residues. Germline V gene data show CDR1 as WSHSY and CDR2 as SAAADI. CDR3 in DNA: TGCGCCAGCAGTGAGGGCAGGGTCTGGGCAGATACGCAGTATTTT. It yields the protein CASSEGRVWADTQYF.

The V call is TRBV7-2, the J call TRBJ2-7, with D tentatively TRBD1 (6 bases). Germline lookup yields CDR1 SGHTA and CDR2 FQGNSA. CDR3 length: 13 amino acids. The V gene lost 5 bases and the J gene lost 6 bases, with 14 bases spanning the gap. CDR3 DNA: TGTACCAGCAGCCTGCAGGGGAACTGCGAGCAGTACTTC. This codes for CTSSLQGNCEQYF.

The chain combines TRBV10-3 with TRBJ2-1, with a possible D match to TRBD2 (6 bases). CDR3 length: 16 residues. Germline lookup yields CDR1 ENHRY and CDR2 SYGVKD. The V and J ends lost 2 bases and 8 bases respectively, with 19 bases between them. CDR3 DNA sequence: TGTGCCATCAGTGAGCCCCCCGCGGGAAACGTGCATGAGCAGTTCTTC. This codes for CAISEPPAGNVHEQFF.

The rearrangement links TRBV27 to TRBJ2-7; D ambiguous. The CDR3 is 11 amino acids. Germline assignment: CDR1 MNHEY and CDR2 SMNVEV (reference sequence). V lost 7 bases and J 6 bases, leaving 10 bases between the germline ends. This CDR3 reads CASTSAGEQYF. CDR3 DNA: TGTGCCAGCACCTCTGCCGGCGAGCAGTACTTC.